The rows below give T cell receptor beta chains drawn from one sample of a study of blood T cells in healthy people across ages. TCRdb re-derived calls from the 5' RACE reads in MiXCR, one entry per CDR3 protein. The data contain more than 650,000 distinct CDR3 sequences, approximately 24% of them seen just once; the ten biggest clones take up about 3%. Separately, the same data were catalogued under a study of T cells of mothers and their children.

The specimen sequenced was blood. The receptor set was obtained from a boy aged 5-17 years in good health. Each CDR3 is given with its conserved first and last residue. A D gene is named only where the DNA matches it firmly. A row's size may be missing; if present it is once, few, many or a size class.

DNA	CDR3	size	D	V	J	length
TGTGCCAGTCATCCCGGGACAGTCCGTTCCTACGAGCAGTGCTTC	CASHPGTVRSYEQCF	-	TRBD1	TRBV6-2/TRBV6-3	TRBJ2-1	15
TGTGCCTGGAGTGTCCTAGCGGGGGTCACAGATACGCAGTATTTT	CAWSVLAGVTDTQYF	few	TRBD2	TRBV30	TRBJ2-3	15
TGTGCCAGCAGCTCATTACTAGGAACCGGGGAGCTGTTTTTT	CASSSLLGTGELFF	-	-	TRBV7-3	TRBJ2-2	14
TGTGCCAGCAGTTTAGGTACGATCTCCTACGAGCAGTACTTC	CASSLGTISYEQYF	few	-	TRBV28	TRBJ2-7	14
TGTGCCAGCAGTGAAGAGCGGACAGCGGAGACCCAGTACTTC	CASSEERTAETQYF	few	-	TRBV2	TRBJ2-5	14
TGTGCCAGCAGCTTTCCCTTTGGGGCCACTGAAGCTTTCTTT	CASSFPFGATEAFF	-	-	TRBV11-2	TRBJ1-1	14
TGTGCCAGCAGCCGGGGGGGCGATGTAGATGAGCAGTTCTTC	CASSRGGDVDEQFF	-	TRBD2	TRBV7-3	TRBJ2-1	14
TGTGCCGGGGGGACCCGGGACAGGGAGACTCCTAGCACAGATACGCAGTATTTT	CAGGTRDRETPSTDTQYF	-	TRBD1	TRBV7-9	TRBJ2-3	18
TGCAGCGTTGGCGGACAGGCCGGCACTGAAGCTTTCTTT	CSVGGQAGTEAFF	-	TRBD1	TRBV29-1	TRBJ1-1	13
TGTGCCGCCCTTCGGGTACCCTACGAGCAGTACTTC	CAALRVPYEQYF	-	-	TRBV28	TRBJ2-7	12
TGCAGTGCTAGAGATCGACTAGCGGGGTGGCGGGAGACCCAGTACTTC	CSARDRLAGWRETQYF	many	TRBD2	TRBV20-1	TRBJ2-5	16
TGTGCCAGCAGCTTCTCGGATACCCTTGGCGCTTTCTTT	CASSFSDTLGAFF	-	-	TRBV11-2	TRBJ1-1	13
TGTGCCAGCAAGAGGTCGAGAGGGACAATTGAGACCCAGTACTTC	CASKRSRGTIETQYF	few	-	TRBV28	TRBJ2-5	15
TGTGCCATCAGGGAACAGGGATCGGCTGGAAACACCATATATTTT	CAIREQGSAGNTIYF	-	-	TRBV10-3	TRBJ1-3	15
TGTGCCAGCAGCGTAGAGACAGGGGGCCCCTACGAGCAGTACTTC	CASSVETGGPYEQYF	-	TRBD1	TRBV9	TRBJ2-7	15
TGTGCCATCAGTGAGCCTACGGAGTCTAATGAAAAACTGTTTTTT	CAISEPTESNEKLFF	-	-	TRBV10-3	TRBJ1-4	15
TGTGCCAGCAGCCCTCGGAAGGAGGGCAATGAGCAGTTCTTC	CASSPRKEGNEQFF	few	-	TRBV11-2	TRBJ2-1	14
TGTGCCAGCGTGTCGGCGGGGGAAAAACTGTTTTTT	CASVSAGEKLFF	few	-	TRBV3-1	TRBJ1-4	12
TGTGCCTGGAGTCGCCTACTAGCGGGAGTTGGCAATGAGCAGTTCTTC	CAWSRLLAGVGNEQFF	-	TRBD2	TRBV30	TRBJ2-1	16
TGCGCCAGCAGCCTCGGGACACCGAGCTCTGGAAACACCATATATTTT	CASSLGTPSSGNTIYF	-	-	TRBV5-1	TRBJ1-3	16
TGTGCCAGCAGTCAAGATTCTGGAGACACCATATATTTT	CASSQDSGDTIYF	-	-	TRBV14	TRBJ1-3	13
TGCAGTGCTAGACCCGCGCCGGGACAGGGGGACCGTGGCTACACCTTC	CSARPAPGQGDRGYTF	-	TRBD1	TRBV20-1	TRBJ1-2	16
TGCGCCAGCAGCCAAGCTAGCGGGGGGGAACAGACCCAGTACTTC	CASSQASGGEQTQYF	few	TRBD2	TRBV4-1	TRBJ2-5	15
TGTGCCAGCAGCCAAGTGGCAGTTGAGCAGTTCTTC	CASSQVAVEQFF	-	-	TRBV3-1	TRBJ2-1	12
TGTGCCAGCAGCCTAACAAGAGAAAGACGTGTTTGCCTTGGCTACACCTTC	CASSLTRERRVCLGYTF	-	-	TRBV21-1	TRBJ1-2	17
TGTGCCAGCAGCCGGGACGGCTCCTACAATGAGCAGTTCTTC	CASSRDGSYNEQFF	many	-	TRBV7-3	TRBJ2-1	14
TGCAGTGCTATCCATCAAGAGACCCAGTACTTC	CSAIHQETQYF	few	-	TRBV20-1	TRBJ2-5	11
TGCGCCAGCAGCGGGACAGACCTAAAAGGAACGGAGCAGTACTTC	CASSGTDLKGTEQYF	few	TRBD1	TRBV5-1	TRBJ2-5	15
TGTGCCAGCAGCTCGGGACTAGCTAGCGAGACCCAGTACTTC	CASSSGLASETQYF	few	TRBD2	TRBV7-2	TRBJ2-5	14
TGCAGTGCTAGATCGACGGATTATAATGAAAAACTGTTTTTT	CSARSTDYNEKLFF	few	-	TRBV20-1	TRBJ1-4	14
TGTGCCAGCAGTTACGCCTCGCCCTATGGAACAGATACGCAGTATTTT	CASSYASPYGTDTQYF	once	-	TRBV6-5	TRBJ2-3	16
TGTGCCAGCAGTGAATGGTGGGGGGCGCTTGATGGCTACACCTTC	CASSEWWGALDGYTF	-	-	TRBV25-1	TRBJ1-2	15
TGCAGTGCTACTGACAGTTCCAATCAGCCCCAGCATTTT	CSATDSSNQPQHF	-	-	TRBV20-1	TRBJ1-5	13
TGTGCCAGCAGCGTCACAGGGTGGACAGATACGCAGTATTTT	CASSVTGWTDTQYF	-	-	TRBV9	TRBJ2-3	14
TGTGCCAGCAGTTACTCCGGGACTGGGCAAGAGACCCAGTACTTC	CASSYSGTGQETQYF	-	-	TRBV6-5	TRBJ2-5	15
TGTGCCAGCAGCCTTTTTCTAGCGGATACGCAGTATTTT	CASSLFLADTQYF	-	-	TRBV12-3/TRBV12-4	TRBJ2-3	13
TGTGCCGGAGGCAGGAGCCAAGAGACCCAGTACTTC	CAGGRSQETQYF	few	-	TRBV6-5	TRBJ2-5	12
TGTGCCACCAGTCCCGTACTAGCGGGAGTTGAAGAGCAGTTCTTC	CATSPVLAGVEEQFF	-	TRBD2	TRBV24-1	TRBJ2-1	15
TGCAGTGCTAGAGAGAGTAGGGCCTCGGATGGCTACACCTTC	CSARESRASDGYTF	few	-	TRBV20-1	TRBJ1-2	14
TGCGCCAGCAGCTTACGGGACAGGTCCTTTGCAACTAATGAAAAACTGTTTTTT	CASSLRDRSFATNEKLFF	-	TRBD1	TRBV7-6	TRBJ1-4	18
TGTGCCAGCAGCCAAGAACTGAACTCCTACGAGCAGTACTTC	CASSQELNSYEQYF	few	-	TRBV3-1	TRBJ2-7	14
TGTGCCAGCAGCTTATGGAACTCTGGGGCCAACGTCCTGACTTTC	CASSLWNSGANVLTF	-	-	TRBV7-9	TRBJ2-6	15